The rows below give T cell receptor beta chains drawn from one sample of a study of T cell changes during pregnancy in multiple sclerosis. Here immunoSEQ multiplex PCR was the method, and the copy in TCRdb shows in-frame clones only, minus some. The sample consists of approximately 48,000 clones, 80% to 95% of them appearing once. The starting material was CD8+ T cells from peripheral blood mononuclear cells, obtained after pregnancy. These receptors were obtained from a female donor with multiple sclerosis, enrolled in a pregnancy study. CDR3s include the opening cysteine and the closing phenylalanine or tryptophan. A D gene is named only where the DNA matches it firmly. Rows give clone size only sometimes, using once, few, many, or a class for an expanded clone.

TRBJ2-7	TRBV7-9	NA	NA	TGTGCCAGCAGCTTTCTGTCAGGGACCTACGAGCAGTACTTC	CASSFLSGTYEQYF
TRBJ2-3	TRBV2	TRBD1	NA	TGTGCCAGCAGTGAGGGGGACAGGAACGGAGCAAATTTT	CASSEGDRNGANF
TRBJ2-7	TRBV7-6	TRBD1	NA	TGTGCCAGCAGCTTATCGGACAGGGGGCTTGGCTACGAGCAGTACTTC	CASSLSDRGLGYEQYF
TRBJ2-5	TRBV7-6	TRBD2	NA	TGTGCCAGCAGCTTATGGGCGGGGGTGACAGAGACCCAGTACTTC	CASSLWAGVTETQYF
TRBJ1-5	TRBV12-5	TRBD1	NA	TGTGCTAGTGGTTACGGGACAGGCCCTTCGACCCAGCATTTT	CASGYGTGPSTQHF
TRBJ1-6	TRBV13	TRBD1	NA	TGTGCCAGCAGCTCTACAGGGGGCAATAATTCACCCCTCCACTTT	CASSSTGGNNSPLHF
TRBJ2-3	TRBV18	NA	NA	TGTGCCAGCTCACCACAGGACAGCGGCACAGATACGCAGTATTTT	CASSPQDSGTDTQYF
TRBJ2-3	TRBV28	NA	NA	TGTGCCGGCCGTGGGACTCTCACAGATACGCAGTATTTT	CAGRGTLTDTQYF
TRBJ1-5	TRBV4-2	TRBD1	NA	TGTGCCAGCAGTCATACAGGGGAAGGTCAGCCCCAGCATTTT	CASSHTGEGQPQHF
TRBJ1-2	TRBV14	NA	NA	TGTGCCAGCAGCCAAGATTGGACAGTTTATGGCTACACCTTC	CASSQDWTVYGYTF
TRBJ2-7	TRBV27	TRBD2	NA	TGTGCCAGCAGTTCACTAGCGGGTCCGGGCGAGCAGTACTTC	CASSSLAGPGEQYF
TRBJ2-3	TRBV25-1	TRBD2	NA	TGTGCCAGCAGTGAACCTGGACTAGCGGGGTCTAGCACAGATACGCAGTATTTT	CASSEPGLAGSSTDTQYF
TRBJ1-4	TRBV9	NA	NA	TGTGCCAGCAGCGGGCCAAGTGAAAAACTGTTTTTT	CASSGPSEKLFF
TRBJ2-1	TRBV6-5	TRBD2	NA	TGTGCCAGCAGTTACGGGGCGGGAGTGGGAGATGAGCAGTTCTTC	CASSYGAGVGDEQFF
TRBJ2-3	TRBV7-9	NA	NA	TGTGCCAGCAGCTACTACACAGATACGCAGTATTTT	CASSYYTDTQYF
TRBJ2-2	TRBV21-1	NA	NA	TGTGCCAGCCGCCTAGGGGGGGAGGACACCGGGGAGCTGTTTTTT	CASRLGGEDTGELFF
TRBJ1-4	TRBV14	NA	NA	TGTGCCAGCAGCCGAGTAAGAGGGAAGGATACTGAAAAACTGTTTTTT	CASSRVRGKDTEKLFF
TRBJ1-1	TRBV7-9	TRBD1	NA	TGTGCCAGCAGCTTAGATCATTACAGGGGGAATACTGAAGCTTTCTTT	CASSLDHYRGNTEAFF
TRBJ2-1	TRBV5-6	TRBD2	NA	TGTGCCAGCAGCTTGTTTAGCGGGTGGGAGCAGTTCTTC	CASSLFSGWEQFF
TRBJ1-2	TRBV7-9	TRBD1	NA	TGTGCCAGCAGCTTAGCCGGTCAGGGGGCCGGGGGCTACACCTTC	CASSLAGQGAGGYTF
TRBJ2-2	TRBV19	TRBD2	NA	TGTGCCAGTAGTAACCTCCTAGCGGGAGCCTTCGTTGGGGAGCTGTTTTTT	CASSNLLAGAFVGELFF
TRBJ2-7	TRBV29-1	TRBD1	NA	TGCAGCGTTGATCAGGCCAGGGGGCTTTTTTCCGAGCAGTACTTC	CSVDQARGLFSEQYF
TRBJ2-1	TRBV7-3	NA	NA	TGTGCCAGCAGCTTAGCGGGGGCTACCTACAATGAGCAGTTCTTC	CASSLAGATYNEQFF
TRBJ1-5	TRBV4-2	TRBD1	NA	TGTGCCAGCAGCTCCGGGACAGCGACTGCGTGGCCCCAGCATTTT	CASSSGTATAWPQHF
TRBJ2-7	TRBV4-1	TRBD2	NA	TGCGCCAGCAGCCAGCCCAGCGGGAGGGAGGGGTACGAGCAGTACTTC	CASSQPSGREGYEQYF
TRBJ2-2	TRBV21-1	NA	once	TGTGCCAGCAGCAAAGAGGAAACAGGGCGGACCGGGGAGCTGTTTTTT	CASSKEETGRTGELFF
TRBJ2-2	TRBV6-1	NA	NA	TGTGCCAGCAGTGAATGGGGGCTAGACGGGGAGCTGTTTTTT	CASSEWGLDGELFF
TRBJ2-1	TRBV19	NA	NA	TGTGCCAGTAGTATTGTGGGAGCCGAGCAGTTCTTC	CASSIVGAEQFF
TRBJ1-6	TRBV5-4	NA	NA	TGTGCCAGCAGCTTGTCCCCGACTGAGAGCTCCTATAATTCACCCCTCCACTTT	CASSLSPTESSYNSPLHF
TRBJ1-1	TRBV5-8	NA	NA	TGTGCCAGCAGCTTGTCGTATGAGGCTTTCTTT	CASSLSYEAFF